The rows below give T cell receptor beta chains drawn from one sample of a study of blood T cell repertoires in COVID-19. Sequencing was performed with immunoSEQ multiplex PCR; in TCRdb, only in-frame clones are kept and a portion is missing. The data hold about 92,000 clones, with over 75% observed a single time. The specimen sequenced was peripheral blood. Receptor source: a human donor in a cohort sampled during active COVID-19. Both conserved end residues are part of each CDR3. D genes are given only for firm matches. Size tells how often a clone was seen (once, few, many) or the class of an expanded clone, and some rows leave it out.

j_gene,abundance,v_gene,d_gene,CDR3nt,CDR3aa
TRBJ2-3,NA,TRBV4-2,TRBD1,TGTGCCAGCAGCCGGGCCTCCGGGACAGTAGATACGCAGTATTTT,CASSRASGTVDTQYF
TRBJ2-2,NA,TRBV5-1,NA,TGCGCCAGCAGCTATGCGGGGAACACCGGGGAGCTGTTTTTT,CASSYAGNTGELFF
TRBJ2-1,once,TRBV13,NA,TGTGCCAGCAGCCTCGGGGGAGAGCAGTTCTTC,CASSLGGEQFF
TRBJ2-1,once,TRBV7-9,TRBD2,TGTGCCAGCAGCTTGGGGGGGAGCCTTTCCTACAATGAGCAGTTCTTC,CASSLGGSLSYNEQFF
TRBJ2-7,NA,TRBV9,TRBD1,TGTGCCAGCAGCGTAGGACAGGGGGCGCTTAGTCACGAGCAGTACTTC,CASSVGQGALSHEQYF
TRBJ2-3,NA,TRBV5-1,TRBD2,TGCGCCAGCAGTCGAATGGCGGGACTAGGGACAGATACGCAGTATTTT,CASSRMAGLGTDTQYF
TRBJ2-2,NA,TRBV3-1/TRBV3-2,TRBD1,TGTGCCAGCAGCCATGGACAGGGGTTCCCGAACACCGGGGAGCTGTTTTTT,CASSHGQGFPNTGELFF
TRBJ2-3,NA,TRBV27,TRBD2,TGTGCCAGCGGTCCGGGAGGTGGGAGGCCCACAGATACGCAGTATTTT,CASGPGGGRPTDTQYF
TRBJ2-7,NA,TRBV28,TRBD1,TGTGCCAGCAGTTTATTCTCGACAGGGGGGAGCTACGAGCAGTACTTC,CASSLFSTGGSYEQYF
TRBJ2-7,NA,TRBV7-8,NA,TGTGCCAGCAGCTCACAGGTGGCAGAGCAGTACTTC,CASSSQVAEQYF
TRBJ1-2,NA,TRBV6-2/TRBV6-3,TRBD1,TGTGCCAGCAGTGCGGGACAGAACTATGGCTACACCTTC,CASSAGQNYGYTF
TRBJ2-1,NA,TRBV27,NA,TGTGCCAGCAGGCCGACTCCAGCGGCCTGGGCCTACAATGAGCAGTTCTTC,CASRPTPAAWAYNEQFF
TRBJ1-3,NA,TRBV7-3,TRBD1,TGTGCCAGCAGCTTAAGAGCCGGGACAGGGCCCCTCGCTGGAAACACCATATATTTT,CASSLRAGTGPLAGNTIYF
TRBJ2-7,NA,TRBV24-1,NA,TGTGCCACCAGTGACGGCGGGCCTTACGAGCAGTACTTC,CATSDGGPYEQYF
TRBJ2-4,NA,TRBV6-2/TRBV6-3,NA,TGTGCCAGCAGCTTAGGACTGCCCGAGGGCAAAAACATTCAGTACTTC,CASSLGLPEGKNIQYF
TRBJ2-7,once,TRBV4-3,NA,TGCGCCAGCAGCCTACGGAGAAGCTCCTACGAGCAGTACTTC,CASSLRRSSYEQYF
TRBJ2-7,NA,TRBV28,TRBD2,TGTGCCAGCAGTTTACCCCCACCCCGAATACTAGCGGGAGGGCGGTACGAGCAGTACTTC,CASSLPPPRILAGGRYEQYF
TRBJ2-3,NA,TRBV5-4,NA,TGTGCCAGCAGTTCACAGGATACGCAGTATTTT,CASSSQDTQYF
TRBJ2-1,NA,TRBV5-1,TRBD2,TGCGCCAGCAGCCCCTTAGCGGGAGTGGGTAATGAGCAGTTCTTC,CASSPLAGVGNEQFF
TRBJ2-1,NA,TRBV4-3,NA,TGCGCCAGCAGCCAAGACCGGGACTTAACCTACAATGAGCAGTTCTTC,CASSQDRDLTYNEQFF
TRBJ2-1,NA,TRBV6-5,NA,TGTGCCAGCGCGGCGTCGGGAGCCTACAATGAGCAGTTCTTC,CASAASGAYNEQFF
TRBJ1-2,NA,TRBV9,NA,TGTGCCAGCAGCGGGAGGGCGGGCGATCGTGGCTACACCTTC,CASSGRAGDRGYTF
TRBJ2-3,NA,TRBV10-3,TRBD2,TGTGCCATCAGTGAAACGGGAGGGCGTAGAGGCACAGATACGCAGTATTTT,CAISETGGRRGTDTQYF
TRBJ2-5,NA,TRBV9,NA,TGTGCCAGCAGCGTAGCATTGGCAGCAACGAGGGAGACCCAGTACTTC,CASSVALAATRETQYF
TRBJ2-5,NA,TRBV3-1/TRBV3-2,NA,TGTGCCAGCAGCCCATTGACAGCGCTGACCCAGTACTTC,CASSPLTALTQYF
TRBJ1-2,NA,TRBV6-5,NA,TGTGCCAGCGGGCAACAGTCCTTCTATGGTGGCTACACCTTC,CASGQQSFYGGYTF
TRBJ2-5,NA,TRBV3-1/TRBV3-2,TRBD2,TGTGCCAGCAGCCAAGTGGGGCTAGCGGAAGAGACCCAGTACTTC,CASSQVGLAEETQYF